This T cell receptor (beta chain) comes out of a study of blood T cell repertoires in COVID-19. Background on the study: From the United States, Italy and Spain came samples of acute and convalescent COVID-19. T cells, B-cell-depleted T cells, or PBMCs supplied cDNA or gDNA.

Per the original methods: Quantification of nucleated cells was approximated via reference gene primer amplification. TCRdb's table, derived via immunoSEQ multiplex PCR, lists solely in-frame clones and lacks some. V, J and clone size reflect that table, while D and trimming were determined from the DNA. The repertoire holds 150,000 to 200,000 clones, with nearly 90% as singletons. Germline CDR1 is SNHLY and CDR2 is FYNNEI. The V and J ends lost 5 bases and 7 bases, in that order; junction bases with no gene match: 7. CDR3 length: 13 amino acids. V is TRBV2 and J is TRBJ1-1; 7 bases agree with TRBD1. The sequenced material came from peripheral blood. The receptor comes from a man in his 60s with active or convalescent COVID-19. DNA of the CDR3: TGTGCCAGCAGTAAAGGACAGGCTGGTGAAGCTTTCTTT. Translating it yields CASSKGQAGEAFF.